This T cell receptor beta chain came from a study of blood T cell repertoires in COVID-19. Study-wide background: T cells, B-cell-depleted T cells, or PBMCs provided the cDNA or gDNA that served as material.

In the source study's methods: How many nucleated cells were present was estimated from reference gene primer amplification. Method: immunoSEQ multiplex PCR; TCRdb's copy keeps in-frame clones and lacks some. That table gives V, J and clone size, and the DNA gave D and trimming. Of 50,000 to 75,000 clones listed, 80% are singletons. Trimming removed 5 bases from V and 4 bases from J, with 14 bases in between. Germline loops: CDR1 MDHEN, CDR2 SYDVKM. The CDR3 is 14 residues long. This clone appeared a few times. Sequenced: peripheral blood. This chain joins TRBV28 and TRBJ1-2; maybe TRBD1 (6 bases). The source is a man aged 55 to 70 with acute or convalescent COVID-19. The CDR3 nucleotides are TGTGCCAGCAGTCCATCATTAGGGGGCTATGGCTACACCTTC. Its translation is CASSPSLGGYGYTF.